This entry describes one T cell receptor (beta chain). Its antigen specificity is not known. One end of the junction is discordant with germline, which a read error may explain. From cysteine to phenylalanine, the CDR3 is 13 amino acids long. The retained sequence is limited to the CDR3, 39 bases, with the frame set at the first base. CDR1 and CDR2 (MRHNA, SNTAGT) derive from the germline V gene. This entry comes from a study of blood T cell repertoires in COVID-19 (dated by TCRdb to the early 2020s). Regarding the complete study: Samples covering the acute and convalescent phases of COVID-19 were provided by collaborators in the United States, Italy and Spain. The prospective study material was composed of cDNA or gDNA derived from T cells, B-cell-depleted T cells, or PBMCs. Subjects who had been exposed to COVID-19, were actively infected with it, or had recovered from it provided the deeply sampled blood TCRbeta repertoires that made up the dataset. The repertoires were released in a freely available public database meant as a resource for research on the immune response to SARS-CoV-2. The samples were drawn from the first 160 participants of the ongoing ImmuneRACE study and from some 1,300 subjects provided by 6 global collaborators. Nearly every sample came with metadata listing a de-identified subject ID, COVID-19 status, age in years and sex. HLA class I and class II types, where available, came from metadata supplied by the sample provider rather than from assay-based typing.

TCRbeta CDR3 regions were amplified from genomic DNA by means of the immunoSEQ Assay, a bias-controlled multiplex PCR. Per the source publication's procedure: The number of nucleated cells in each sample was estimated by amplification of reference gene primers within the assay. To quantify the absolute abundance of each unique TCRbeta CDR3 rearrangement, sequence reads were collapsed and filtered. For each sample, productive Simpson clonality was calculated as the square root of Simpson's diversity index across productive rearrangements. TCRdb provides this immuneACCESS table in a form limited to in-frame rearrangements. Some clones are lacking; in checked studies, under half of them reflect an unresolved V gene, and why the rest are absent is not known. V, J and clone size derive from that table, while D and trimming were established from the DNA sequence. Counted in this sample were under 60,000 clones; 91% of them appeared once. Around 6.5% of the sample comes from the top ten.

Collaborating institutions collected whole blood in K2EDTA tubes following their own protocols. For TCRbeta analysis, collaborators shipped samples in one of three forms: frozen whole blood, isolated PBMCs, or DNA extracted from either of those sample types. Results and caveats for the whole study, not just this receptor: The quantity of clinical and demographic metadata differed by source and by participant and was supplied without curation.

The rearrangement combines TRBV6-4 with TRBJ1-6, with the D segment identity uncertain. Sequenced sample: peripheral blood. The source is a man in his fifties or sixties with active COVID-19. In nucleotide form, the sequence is TGTGCCAGCAGTTACTCCTATAATTCACCCCTCCACTTT. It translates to CASSYSYNSPLHF.